The 15 T cell receptor beta chains below were found in one sample sequenced in a study of blood T cell repertoires in COVID-19. Some clones are missing from TCRdb's copy, which holds only in-frame ones; the method was immunoSEQ multiplex PCR. Of approximately 300,000 clones listed, almost 90% are singletons. The specimen sequenced was PBMCs or T cells enriched from blood (not recorded which). The receptors derive from a woman between 18 and 29 years old with acute COVID-19.

This clone was observed a single time. The chain combines TRBV4-1 with TRBJ1-2; no firm D call. Trimming removed 0 bases at V and 2 bases at J, with 7 bases between. The CDR3 has 14 amino acids. The germline gives CDR1 MGHRA, CDR2 YSYEKL. CDR3 nucleotides: TGCGCCAGCAGCCAAGAGATCCTAAACTATGGCTACACCTTC. The encoded protein is CASSQEILNYGYTF.

The CDR3 sequence: CASSPDTNQPQHF. The DNA of the CDR3 is TGTGCCAGCTCACCTGACACAAATCAGCCCCAGCATTTT. The V and J genes are TRBV18 and TRBJ1-5; D not certain. The germline gives CDR1 KGHSH, CDR2 LQKENI. V dropped 3 bases and J dropped 4 bases, with 7 bases sitting between them. The length of the CDR3 is 13 residues.

This rearrangement joins TRBV5-1 to TRBJ2-1; D perhaps matches TRBD2 (5 bases). CDR1 and CDR2 (germline): SGHRS, YFSETQ. V was pared by 7 bases and J by 2 bases, with 13 bases between. The CDR3 covers 14 residues. CDR3 nucleotides: TGCGCCAGCTCGGGGTCCACCACCTACAATGAGCAGTTCTTC. It encodes CASSGSTTYNEQFF.

This clone came up once. V gene TRBV4-1 combines with J gene TRBJ1-1, with 7 bases aligning to TRBD1. J gave up 1 base and V 1 base, and 3 bases lay outside the gene matches. CDR1 is MGHRA and CDR2 is YSYEKL in the germline V gene. The CDR3 is made up of 15 amino acids. Here the CDR3 reads CASSQVAGGNTEAFF. As DNA, the CDR3 is TGCGCCAGCAGCCAAGTAGCAGGGGGGAACACTGAAGCTTTCTTT.

V and J are TRBV24-1 and TRBJ2-5; TRBD2 matches 11 bases. V lost 3 bases and J lost 5; bases outside the gene matches: 4. CDR3 length equals 15 residues. Per the germline V gene, CDR1 is KGHDR and CDR2 is SFDVKD. The CDR3 bases are TGTGCCACCAGTGATATTCGACTAGCGGGGGAGACCCAGTACTTC. Its protein is CATSDIRLAGETQYF.

The chain joins TRBV11-1 to TRBJ2-2; D is ambiguous. Germline V gene sequence: CDR1 SGHAT, CDR2 FQDESV (reference sequence). There are 14 residues in the CDR3. V gave up 5 bases and J gave up 0 bases, with 7 bases separating them. The CDR3 is CASSPPANTGELFF. As DNA, the CDR3 is TGTGCCAGCAGCCCACCAGCGAACACCGGGGAGCTGTTTTTT.

The J gene is TRBJ2-3, the V gene TRBV6-5; 7 bases align to TRBD2. V was clipped by 0 bases and J by 5 bases; unmatched bases: 5. This CDR3 is 15 amino acids long. The V gene's germline CDR1 is MNHEY and CDR2 SVGAGI. For the CDR3, the DNA is TGTGCCAGCAGTTACTCGTGGGGCGGGAGAGATACGCAGTATTTT. Protein: CASSYSWGGRDTQYF.

This clone was counted once. The CDR3 is CASSVGVSGRLTDTQYF. As DNA, the CDR3 is TGTGCCAGCAGCGTAGGGGTTAGCGGGAGACTAACAGATACGCAGTATTTT. The rearrangement uses TRBV9 and TRBJ2-3; 9 bases line up with TRBD2. Germline assignment: CDR1 SGDLS and CDR2 YYNGEE. The J segment lost 3 bases and the V segment lost 0 bases, leaving 8 bases of the junction unmatched. CDR3 size: 17 residues.

The chain links TRBV29-1 to TRBJ2-2; 11 positions agree with TRBD2. The CDR3 length is 17 residues. Germline lookup yields CDR1 SQVTM and CDR2 ANQGSEA. The V segment lost 2 bases and the J segment 6 bases; nucleotides outside the gene matches: 11. CDR3 DNA: TGCAGCGTTGAACCTTCCTTGACTAGCGGGGAACCCGGGGAGCTGTTTTTT. Translating it yields CSVEPSLTSGEPGELFF.

The chain is built from TRBV5-1 and TRBJ1-5, with TRBD1 as a possible D gene (5 bases). Per the germline V gene, CDR1 is SGHRS and CDR2 is YFSETQ. This CDR3 has 13 residues. With 0 bases removed from V and 6 bases from J, the gap between germline ends came to 7 bases. The CDR3 DNA reads TGCGCCAGCAGCTTGGCCGGGGGTCAGCCCCAGCATTTT. Translating it yields CASSLAGGQPQHF.

The J gene is TRBJ1-1, the V gene TRBV18, with D tentatively TRBD1 (6 bases). The ends were cut back, 0 bases at V and 1 base at J, with 9 bases in the middle. Germline CDR1 and CDR2: KGHSH and LQKENI. CDR3 length equals 15 residues. Here the CDR3 DNA reads TGTGCCAGCTCACCACCGCAGGGGACGAACACTGAAGCTTTCTTT. Protein sequence: CASSPPQGTNTEAFF.

The chain links TRBV19 to TRBJ1-4, with 7 nucleotides matching TRBD1. Germline-derived CDR1 and CDR2 are LNHDA and SQIVND (reference sequence). The J segment lost 8 bases and the V segment lost 1 base, leaving 7 bases of the junction unmatched. The CDR3 sequence is 15 residues long. CDR3 nucleotides: TGTGCCAGTAGTATAGCCACAGGGGTTGGAGAAAAACTGTTTTTT. Protein product: CASSIATGVGEKLFF.

A note on this clone: Sequence at one end of the junction differs from germline and may be a read error. This sequence joins TRBV7-7 and TRBJ2-3, with TRBD1 matching over 7 bases. CDR1 is SSHAT, CDR2 FNYEAQ, per germline (reference sequence). The CDR3 contains 14 residues. CDR3 coding DNA: TGTGCTAGCAGCTTGACAGGGATTGCAGATACGCAGTATTTT. Translating it yields CASSLTGIADTQYF.

This chain uses TRBV6-6 with TRBJ2-3; TRBD1 agrees at 10 bases. Looked up from germline, CDR1 is MNHNY and CDR2 is SVGAGI (reference sequence). This CDR3 has 15 residues. Trimming at V came to 8 bases and at J to 0 bases, leaving 5 bases not matched to a gene. The CDR3 loop reads CASLLGQGSTDTQYF. Written as DNA, the CDR3 is TGTGCCAGCCTACTGGGACAGGGGAGCACAGATACGCAGTATTTT.

This sequence joins TRBV7-2 and TRBJ2-3, with 8 bases identical to TRBD1. Germline values: CDR1 SGHTA, CDR2 FQGNSA. The CDR3 runs to 16 residues. V lost 4 bases and J lost 6; bases outside the gene matches: 12. CDR3 nucleotide sequence: TGTGCCAGCAGCTCTCAGCCCCAGGGGGCGGGGGATACGCAGTATTTT. Its translation: CASSSQPQGAGDTQYF.